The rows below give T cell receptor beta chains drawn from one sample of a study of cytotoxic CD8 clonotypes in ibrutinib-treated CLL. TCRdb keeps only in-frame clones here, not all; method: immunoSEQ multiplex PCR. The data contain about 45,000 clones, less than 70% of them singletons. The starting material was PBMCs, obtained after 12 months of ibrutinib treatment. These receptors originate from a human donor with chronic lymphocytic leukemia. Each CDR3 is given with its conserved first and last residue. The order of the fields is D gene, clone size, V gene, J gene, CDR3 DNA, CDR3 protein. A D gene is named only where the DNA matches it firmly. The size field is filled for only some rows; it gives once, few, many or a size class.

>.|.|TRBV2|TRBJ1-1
TGTGCCAGCCGCGAAGGGGAGACTGAAGCTTTCTTT
CASREGETEAFF
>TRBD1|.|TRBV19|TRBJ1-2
TGTGCCAGTAGCGCCTACAGGGGGCGCGACTATGGCTACACCTTC
CASSAYRGRDYGYTF
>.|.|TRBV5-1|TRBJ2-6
TGCGCCAGCAGCTTTACCCCGGGAGCCTTAGGGGCCAACGTCCTGACTTTC
CASSFTPGALGANVLTF
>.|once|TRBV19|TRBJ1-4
TGTGCCAGTAGTATATCGGCATCAACTAATGAAAAACTGTTTTTT
CASSISASTNEKLFF
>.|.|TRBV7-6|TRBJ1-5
TGTGCCAGCAGCTTTTCGAGCAATCAGCCCCAGCATTTT
CASSFSSNQPQHF
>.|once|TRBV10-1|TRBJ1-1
TGCGCCAGCAGCCTGACAGCGAAGAACACTGAAGCTTTCTTT
CASSLTAKNTEAFF
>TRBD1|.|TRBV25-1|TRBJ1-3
TGTGCCAGCAGTGAACCCAGGGGGCTGGAGGGAAACACCATATATTTT
CASSEPRGLEGNTIYF
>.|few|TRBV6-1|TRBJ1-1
TGTGCCAGCAGACCCGGGCCCGAGAACACTGAAGCTTTCTTT
CASRPGPENTEAFF
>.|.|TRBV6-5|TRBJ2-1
TGTGCCAGCAGTTCAGAGACAGGAGGTGGAGGTGAGCAGTTCTTC
CASSSETGGGGEQFF
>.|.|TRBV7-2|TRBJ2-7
TGTGCCAGCAGCTGGGCAGGGGGACTCAGCTCTGACGAGCAGTACTTC
CASSWAGGLSSDEQYF
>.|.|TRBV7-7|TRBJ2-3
TGTGCTAGCAGCCCCATGGGGCTAGGTACCACAGATACGCAGTATTTT
CASSPMGLGTTDTQYF
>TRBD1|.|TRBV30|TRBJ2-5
TGTGCCTGGAGCTTAGACAGGGGATTTGAGACCCAGTACTTC
CAWSLDRGFETQYF
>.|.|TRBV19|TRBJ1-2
TGTGCCAGTAGTTCCGGGTCCAGGTTGGGCACCTTC
CASSSGSRLGTF
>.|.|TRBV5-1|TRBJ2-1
TGCGCCAGCAGCTTGGAAGGGCCGACAGTACCGGGGAATGAGCAGTTCTTC
CASSLEGPTVPGNEQFF
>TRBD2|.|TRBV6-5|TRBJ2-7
TGTGCCAGCAGTTACGGGCTAGCGGGGGGCACCTACGAGCAGTACTTC
CASSYGLAGGTYEQYF
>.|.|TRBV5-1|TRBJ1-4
TGCGCCAGCAGCACCCGTGGACAATTCGAAAAACTGTTTTTT
CASSTRGQFEKLFF
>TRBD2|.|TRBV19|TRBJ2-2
TGTGCCAGTAGTTCCGGAATCCCCCTGAAGCCCTCGCTAGCGGGGGGGCTTGCCGGGGAGCTGTTTTTT
CASSSGIPLKPSLAGGLAGELFF
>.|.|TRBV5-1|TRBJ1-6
TGCGCCAGCAGCTTGGCCGGGACGGATAATTCACCCCTCCACTTT
CASSLAGTDNSPLHF
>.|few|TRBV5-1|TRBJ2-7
TGCGCCAGCAGCCTAGCGGGACAGGGGATGTACGAGCAGTACTTC
CASSLAGQGMYEQYF
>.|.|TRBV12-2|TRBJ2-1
TGTGCAAGTCGCTTAGTCTTTTCGGTAACTAGCGGGGGAGGGAATGAGCAGTTCTTC
CASRLVFSVTSGGGNEQFF
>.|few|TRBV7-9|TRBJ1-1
TGTGCCAGCAGCTTAGATCAGGGGAGCACTGAAGCTTTCTTT
CASSLDQGSTEAFF
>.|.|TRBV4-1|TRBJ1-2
TGCGCCAGCAGCCAAGCCCGGGCCTCTTACGAGAGCTATGGCTACACCTTC
CASSQARASYESYGYTF
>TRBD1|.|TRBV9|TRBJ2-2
TGTGCCAGCAGCTTCCCGGGACAGGGGAACACCGGGGAGCTGTTTTTT
CASSFPGQGNTGELFF
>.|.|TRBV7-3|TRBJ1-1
TGTGCCAGCAGCCCGCATGCAGGGGCGAACACTGAAGCTTTCTTT
CASSPHAGANTEAFF
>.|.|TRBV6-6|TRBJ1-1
TGCGCCAGCAGTGATGGCAGGATGAACACTGAAGCTTTCTTT
CASSDGRMNTEAFF
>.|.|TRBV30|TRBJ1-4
TGTGCCTGGGCGGCCCAGCAGAATGAAAAACTGTTTTTT
CAWAAQQNEKLFF
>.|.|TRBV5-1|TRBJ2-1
TGCGCCAGCACCGTAACTGCCGGGACTTCCTACAATGAGCAGTTCTTC
CASTVTAGTSYNEQFF
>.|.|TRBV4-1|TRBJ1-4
TGCGCCAGCAGCCAAGCCAGGGAAGGGGAAAAACTGTTTTTT
CASSQAREGEKLFF
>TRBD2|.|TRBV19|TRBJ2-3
TGTGCCAGTATACCACCGGGGGGGGATACGCAGTATTTT
CASIPPGGDTQYF
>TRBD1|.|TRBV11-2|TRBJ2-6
TGTGCCAGCAGCCTGCAGGGGGCCACTGGGGCCAACGTCCTGACTTTC
CASSLQGATGANVLTF
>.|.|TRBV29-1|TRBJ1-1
TGCAGCGTCCACAGCGGGTGGGCGTTCGAAGCTTTCTTT
CSVHSGWAFEAFF
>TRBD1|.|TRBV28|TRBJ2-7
TGTGCCAGCAGTTTACTTTGGGACAGGGACGAGCAGTACTTC
CASSLLWDRDEQYF
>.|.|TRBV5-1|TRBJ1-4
TGCGCCAGCAGTTCCACAGGAACAACTAATGAAAAACTGTTTTTT
CASSSTGTTNEKLFF
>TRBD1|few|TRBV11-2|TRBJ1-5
TGTGCCAGCAGCCGTTCCGGGACAGATCATCAGCCCCAGCATTTT
CASSRSGTDHQPQHF
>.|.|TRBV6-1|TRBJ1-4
TGTGCCACCCACAGCTACACCTATAATGAAAAACTGTTTTTT
CATHSYTYNEKLFF
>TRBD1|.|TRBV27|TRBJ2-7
TGTGCCAGCAGCTGGGGGACAGGAGCTACCTACGAGCAGTACTTC
CASSWGTGATYEQYF
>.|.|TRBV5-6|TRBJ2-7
TGTGCCAGCAGCTTGGGTCAGGGGAGAATCTCCTACGAGCAGTACTTC
CASSLGQGRISYEQYF
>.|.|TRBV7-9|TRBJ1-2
TGTGCCAGCAGCTTATCCCCCGGGGTGGATGGCTACACCTTC
CASSLSPGVDGYTF
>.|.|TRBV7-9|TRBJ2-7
TGTGCCAGCAGCTTAGAGCTAGAGTCCGCCGAGCAGTACTTC
CASSLELESAEQYF
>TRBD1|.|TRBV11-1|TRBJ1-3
TGTGCCAGCAGCTCCGGCAGCCAGGGGGACTCTGGAAACACCATATATTTT
CASSSGSQGDSGNTIYF
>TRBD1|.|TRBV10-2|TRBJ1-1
TGCGCCAGCAGTCAACAGGGGGTACTTGAAGCTTTCTTT
CASSQQGVLEAFF
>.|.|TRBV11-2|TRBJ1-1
TGTGCCAGCAGCTTAGTCCCAGGGAACACTGAAGCTTTCTTT
CASSLVPGNTEAFF
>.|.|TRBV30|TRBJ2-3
TGTGCCTGGAGTAAGGGTGGTATACCCGCAGATACGCAGTATTTT
CAWSKGGIPADTQYF
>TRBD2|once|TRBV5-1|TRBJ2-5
TGCGCCAGCAGCTTCGGGGGGGAAGAGACCCAGTACTTC
CASSFGGEETQYF
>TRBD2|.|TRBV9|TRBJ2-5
TGTGCCAGCAGCCCAGGACTAGCGGGGGGGCAAGAGACCCAGTACTTC
CASSPGLAGGQETQYF
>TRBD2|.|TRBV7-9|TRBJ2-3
TGTGCCAGCAGCTTAGGGGCTAGCGGGAACCATCAATATTTT
CASSLGASGNHQYF
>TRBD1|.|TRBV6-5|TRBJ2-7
TGTGCCAGCAGACAGAGACAGGGTTCGTCGTACGAGCAGTACTTC
CASRQRQGSSYEQYF
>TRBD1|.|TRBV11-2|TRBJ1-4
TGTGCCAGCAGCCCCCTCCGGGACAGGGGAAAACTGTTTTTT
CASSPLRDRGKLFF
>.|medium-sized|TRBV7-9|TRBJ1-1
TGTGCCAGCAGCGCAGCGGTCACTGAAGCTTTCTTT
CASSAAVTEAFF
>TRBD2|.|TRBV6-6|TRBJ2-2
TGTGCCAGCAGCCCCCCTAAAGCGGGGGACACCGGGGAGCTGTTTTTT
CASSPPKAGDTGELFF
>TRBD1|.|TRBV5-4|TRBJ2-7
TGTGCCAGCAGCATCCGGGACAGGGCGGGTGAGCAGTACTTC
CASSIRDRAGEQYF
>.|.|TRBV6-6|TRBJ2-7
TGTGCCAGCAGTTCCCCAGAGGACACCTACGAGCAGTACTTC
CASSSPEDTYEQYF
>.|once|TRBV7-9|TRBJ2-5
TGTGCCAGCAGCTTAGACTCCGCGGGGTGGGCACAAGAGACCCAGTACTTC
CASSLDSAGWAQETQYF
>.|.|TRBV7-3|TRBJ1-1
TGTGCCAGCAGCATATGGACAAACACTGAAGCTTTCTTT
CASSIWTNTEAFF
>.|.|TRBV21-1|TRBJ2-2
TGTGCCAGCAGCAAAGGGGGAAGCACCGGGGAGCTGTTTTTT
CASSKGGSTGELFF
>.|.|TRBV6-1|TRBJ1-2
TGTGCCAGCAGTGAAGCGCACCTGATAGGCTACACCTTC
CASSEAHLIGYTF
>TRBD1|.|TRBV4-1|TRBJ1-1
TGCGCCAGCAGCCCGGCCGGGACAGGGTTCGGGGGGTTGGAAGCTTTCTTT
CASSPAGTGFGGLEAFF